A selection of T cell receptor beta chains follows, all from one sample in a study of OX40 agonist ivuxolimab in advanced cancers. Assay used: immunoSEQ multiplex PCR; TCRdb lists only in-frame clones, some missing. The data contain about 100,000 clones, over 75% of them seen just once; the ten biggest clones take up around 0.16%. The material was CD4+ or CD8+ T cells sorted from blood, obtained in a trial of the OX40 agonist ivuxolimab. These receptors all come from an adult with an advanced solid tumor such as melanoma, head and neck, liver or kidney cancer. CDR3s include the opening cysteine and the closing phenylalanine or tryptophan. The order of the fields is V gene, CDR3 protein.

TRBV2 | CASSVSLGSYEQYF
TRBV30 | CAWSAGTQYF
TRBV5-4 | CASSPTTGAGETQYF
TRBV5-1 | CASSLSQVYEQYF
TRBV6-1 | CASSEPGHVTGELFF
TRBV28 | CASSLSSYNEQFF
TRBV21-1 | CASSTEALGRQVGETQYF
TRBV27 | CASLGRLKTDTQYF
TRBV5-1 | CASSLRDTGYEQYF
TRBV29-1 | CSVTGPLGEKLFF
TRBV27 | CASGRGTDTQYF
TRBV5-6 | CASSRDRGLTGELFF
TRBV4-1 | CASSQGWEILSGTIYF
TRBV30 | CAFDSGALAGEQYF
TRBV6-1 | CASSERQGWAGELFF
TRBV27 | CASSLGLSYEQYF
TRBV15 | CATSRDRETQYF
TRBV4-1 | CASSQDGTARETQYF
TRBV27 | CASSSLAGGPRYDEQYF
TRBV6-6 | CASSYSTKFLAFF
TRBV28 | CASRRQGSNQPQHF
TRBV30 | CAWSQGFTDQPQHF
TRBV7-3 | CASSSGQVTDTQYF
TRBV6-1 | CASGRTNEKLFF
TRBV5-5 | CASRPSPPSGQGKYEQYF
TRBV5-1 | CASSLGLVSNEQFF
TRBV5-1 | CASSSRDNEQFF
TRBV7-9 | CASSLAESYNSPLHF
TRBV19 | CASSSGQGYYNEQFF
TRBV6-1 | CASRLARTGNEQFF
TRBV19 | CASRSPHSGNTIYF
TRBV2 | CTSSPTWYQPQHF
TRBV30 | CAWSSPTANYGYTF
TRBV7-8 | CASSFSGTGRVNEQFF
TRBV5-1 | CASSLARVGDGYTF
TRBV7-9 | CASSLDSSYEQYF
TRBV7-3 | CASSSGTGELFF
TRBV5-1 | CASSFQGATGELFF
TRBV5-1 | CASSLVWGRSGNTIYF
TRBV5-1 | CASSLFAQGTGNTIYF
TRBV5-1 | CASSLVAGSGNTIYF
TRBV6-5 | CASSLSTTVGGTQYF
TRBV6-6 | CASSSRTGGASGELFF
TRBV30 | CACLGQGSYEQYF
TRBV6-4 | CASSVLAGGYEQFF
TRBV4-1 | CASSQEGQKSDEQYF
TRBV4-2 | CASSQWNYGYTF
TRBV5-5 | CASSFAGTGLPNEQYF
TRBV10-2 | CASSAVQETQYF
TRBV7-9 | CASSLESRQETQYF
TRBV6-4 | CASRGGGKTQHF
TRBV19 | CATRSGQGSEETQYF
TRBV5-1 | CASSLGPSNEQFF